This T cell receptor beta chain was sequenced in a study of cytomegalovirus exposure and HLA in healthy donors. The germline gives CDR1 SGHRS, CDR2 YFSETQ. This CDR3 has 15 residues. The junction had 8 bases not matched to a gene; V was cut back by 4 bases and J by 2 bases. Repertoires were generated with immunoSEQ multiplex PCR, while TCRdb's copy carries only in-frame clones and drops some. The table records 65,000 to 75,000 clones, 96% of them present only once. Broader study findings: In vitro checks showed that a few CMV-associated chains really do target CMV antigens. Rare TCR sequences predominated, though certain public TCRs were found in many donors.

A note on this clone: Antigen: not known.

Sequencing was done on a sample of PBMCs. This sequence was found in a young woman in good health and CMV-seropositive. V gene TRBV5-1 combines with J gene TRBJ1-1; 7 bases map to TRBD1. The CDR3 loop reads CASSLPGQLNTEAFF. CDR3 nucleotide sequence: TGCGCCAGCAGCCTCCCGGGACAGCTTAACACTGAAGCTTTCTTT.